One sample yielded the 25 T cell receptor beta chains listed below, sequenced in a study of T cells in pancreatic ductal adenocarcinoma. Here immunoSEQ multiplex PCR was the method, and the copy in TCRdb shows in-frame clones only, minus some. The sample includes roughly 11,000 clones, 86% of them seen just once. Selected pancreatic ductal adenocarcinoma patients had undergone surgery without neoadjuvant therapy. The sequenced sample consisted of PBMCs. All receptors derive from a human donor with pancreatic ductal adenocarcinoma.

The V call is TRBV19, the J call TRBJ2-1; possible D gene TRBD1, 6 bases. The V end was cut by 3 bases, the J end by 0 bases, with 15 bases between. This CDR3 is 17 amino acids long. The germline CDR1 and CDR2 sequences are LNHDA and SQIVND (reference sequence). As DNA, the CDR3 is TGTGCCAGTAGTATGGACAGAGGGCCTGGCTCCTACAATGAGCAGTTCTTC. Protein: CASSMDRGPGSYNEQFF.

The V gene is TRBV15, the J gene TRBJ2-1; D is unresolved. The CDR3 loop spans 16 amino acids. In germline, CDR1 is LNHNV, CDR2 YYDKDF (reference sequence). Trimming took 0 bases from V and 5 from J, leaving 14 bases between them. CDR3 in DNA: TGTGCCACCAGCAGAGACCCCACTCGGGTAGACAATGAGCAGTTCTTC. It specifies CATSRDPTRVDNEQFF.

The chain's CDR3 is CASSLDGSARGGYTF. The CDR3 bases are TGTGCCAGCAGCTTAGACGGGTCTGCTCGGGGTGGCTACACCTTC. This chain uses TRBV7-8 with TRBJ1-2, with D unresolved. CDR3 length equals 15 residues. Germline V gene lookup returns CDR1 SGHVS and CDR2 FQNEAQ. V was shortened by 1 base and J by 7 bases, with 16 bases between the two germline ends.

The J gene is TRBJ1-1, the V gene TRBV28, with D uncertain. Germline CDR1 is MDHEN and CDR2 is SYDVKM. This CDR3 comprises 13 residues. V lost 4 bases and J lost 4, with 10 bases in between. CDR3 amino acids: CASSSEVVTEAFF. In DNA, the CDR3 is TGTGCCAGCAGTTCAGAAGTAGTCACTGAAGCTTTCTTT.

The chain is built from TRBV6-1 and TRBJ1-2; 8 positions match TRBD1. The CDR3 consists of 14 residues. J lost 0 bases, V lost 8 bases, and 5 bases had no gene match. The germline V gene has CDR1 MNHNS and CDR2 SASEGT. The CDR3, as DNA: TGTGCCAGCCAGGGGGCGCGGGCTAACTATGGCTACACCTTC. As protein: CASQGARANYGYTF.

The chain uses TRBV28 and TRBJ2-1; 8 bases are a match to TRBD2. Germline V lookup: CDR1 MDHEN, CDR2 SYDVKM. The J segment lost 6 bases and the V segment lost 2 bases, leaving 6 bases of the junction unmatched. The CDR3 runs to 15 residues. CDR3 in amino acids: CASSLRAGVSNEQFF. The DNA of the CDR3 is TGTGCCAGCAGTTTAAGAGCGGGAGTGTCCAATGAGCAGTTCTTC.

V usage is TRBV5-6 and J usage is TRBJ1-4; a weak D match, TRBD1 (5 bases). The V end was cut by 0 bases, the J end by 5 bases, with 8 bases between. The V gene's germline CDR1 is SGHDT and CDR2 YYEEEE. The length of the CDR3 is 14 residues. This CDR3 reads CASSLEPGNEKLFF. CDR3 DNA sequence: TGTGCCAGCAGCTTGGAGCCAGGGAATGAAAAACTGTTTTTT. Full variable domain (outside the CDR3, taken from reference TRBV5-6 and TRBJ1-4): DAGVTQSPTHLIKTRGQQVTLRCSPKSGHDTVSWYQQALGQGPQFIFQYYEEEERQRGNFPDRFSGHQFPNYSSELNVNALLLGDSALYLCASSLEPGNEKLFFGSGTQLSVL.

In its sample, this clone was seen once. V is TRBV7-9 and J is TRBJ2-1; 8 bases agree with TRBD2. Germline V gene data show CDR1 as SEHNR and CDR2 as FQNEAQ (reference sequence). The CDR3 sequence is 16 residues long. The J segment lost 0 bases and the V segment lost 4 bases, leaving 5 bases of the junction unmatched. The CDR3: CASSSRGGASYNEQFF. The CDR3 DNA follows: TGTGCCAGCAGCTCACGGGGGGGGGCCTCCTACAATGAGCAGTTCTTC.

V gene TRBV5-1 combines with J gene TRBJ2-7, with unresolved D. Trimming cost V 0 bases and J 2 bases, with 9 bases left between them. Germline loops: CDR1 SGHRS, CDR2 YFSETQ. The CDR3 has 14 residues. This CDR3 is CASSLVGSPYEQYF. The CDR3 nucleotides are TGCGCCAGCAGCTTGGTTGGGTCCCCCTACGAGCAGTACTTC.

The chain is built from TRBV11-3 and TRBJ2-1; tentatively, D is TRBD2 (7 bases). CDR1 and CDR2 from the germline V gene are SGHNT and YENEEA. This CDR3 contains 15 residues. Trimming shortened V by 5 bases and J by 6 bases, and 17 bases separated the two germline ends. This CDR3 reads CASSGGGAHLNEQFF. The CDR3 DNA sequence: TGTGCCAGCAGCGGGGGGGGCGCCCACCTCAATGAGCAGTTCTTC.

This clone has just one count. This chain uses TRBV7-2 with TRBJ2-1, with TRBD2 matching 8 bases. CDR3 size: 16 residues. Germline V gene sequence: CDR1 SGHTA, CDR2 FQGNSA. Germline trimming cut 1 base from V and 5 bases from J; bases unmatched to any gene: 7. The CDR3 here is CASSLDASGSHNEQFF. The CDR3 DNA follows: TGTGCCAGCAGCTTAGATGCTAGCGGGTCCCACAATGAGCAGTTCTTC.

This chain links TRBV29-1 with TRBJ2-7; D gene uncertain. The CDR3 spans 13 residues. The germline V gene encodes CDR1 SQVTM and CDR2 ANQGSEA. V gave up 8 bases and J gave up 1 base, with 15 bases separating them. CDR3 DNA sequence: TGCAGCCCGTGGCCGAACCTATCCTACGAGCAGTACTTC. Translating gives CSPWPNLSYEQYF.

The V call is TRBV30, the J call TRBJ2-1; 12 bases match TRBD2. V dropped 5 bases and J dropped 9; count of bases not matched to a gene: 2. The CDR3 contains 12 residues. CDR1 and CDR2 from the germline V gene are GTSNPN and SVGIG (reference sequence). The CDR3 DNA reads TGTGCCTGGGGACTAGCGGGATTTGAGCAGTTCTTC. Protein sequence: CAWGLAGFEQFF.

V usage is TRBV9 and J usage is TRBJ2-7, with a possible D match to TRBD2 (6 bases). The V end lost 4 bases, the J end lost 0 bases, and 11 bases lay between the germline ends. Looked up from germline, CDR1 is SGDLS and CDR2 is YYNGEE. This CDR3 contains 14 residues. The CDR3 sequence: CASSSRGDSYEQYF. As DNA, the CDR3 is TGTGCCAGCAGCTCCCGCGGGGACTCCTACGAGCAGTACTTC.

The chain has TRBV5-1 and TRBJ2-2; possibly TRBD1 or TRBD2 for D (5 bases each). Trimming took 5 bases from V and 1 from J, leaving 12 bases between them. This CDR3 has 15 amino acids. Germline V gene sequence: CDR1 SGHRS, CDR2 YFSETQ. The DNA for the CDR3 is TGCGCCAGCAGGGAGTTTGGGGGGAACACCGGGGAGCTGTTTTTT. This gives the protein CASREFGGNTGELFF.

V gene TRBV5-1 combines with J gene TRBJ1-1; D is possibly TRBD1 (6 bases). CDR1 is SGHRS and CDR2 is YFSETQ in the germline V gene. CDR3 length equals 13 residues. Trimming shortened V by 0 bases and J by 8 bases, and 11 bases separated the two germline ends. CDR3 bases: TGCGCCAGCAGCTTGGGGGGGGGCTTAGAAGCTTTCTTT. It translates to CASSLGGGLEAFF.

V and J are TRBV2 and TRBJ2-2; 8 nucleotides agree with TRBD2. From germline, CDR1 is SNHLY and CDR2 FYNNEI. This CDR3 comprises 13 residues. V trimming: 6 bases; J trimming: 4 bases; junction bases outside the gene matches: 1. The CDR3 sequence: CASRLAATGELFF. The CDR3 nucleotides read TGTGCCAGCAGACTAGCGGCCACCGGGGAGCTGTTTTTT.

This clone was seen more than once but under ten times. This chain joins TRBV4-2 and TRBJ2-2; D possibly corresponds to TRBD1 (5 bases). Trimming cost V 0 bases and J 3 bases, with 17 bases left between them. The length of the CDR3 is 18 residues. Germline V gene sequence: CDR1 LGHNA, CDR2 YNFKEQ. Written as DNA, the CDR3 is TGTGCCAGCAGCCAAGACGAAATAGGCAGGGTTCACACCGGGGAGCTGTTTTTT. Protein: CASSQDEIGRVHTGELFF.

V gene TRBV7-9 combines with J gene TRBJ2-2; 8 nucleotides align to TRBD1. The CDR3 sequence is 19 residues long. Losses at the gene ends were 1 base for V and 4 bases for J; bases not matched to a gene: 14. The germline V gene encodes CDR1 SEHNR and CDR2 FQNEAQ (reference sequence). CDR3 nucleotide sequence: TGTGCCAGCAGCTTAGGATGGAGGACAGGGTCTCCATCCACCGGGGAGCTGTTTTTT. Protein: CASSLGWRTGSPSTGELFF. The full variable domain, rest sourced from reference TRBV7-9 and TRBJ2-2, is DTGVSQNPRHKITKRGQNVTFRCDPISEHNRLYWYRQTLGQGPEFLTYFQNEAQLEKSRLLSDRFSAERPKGSFSTLEIQRTEQGDSAMYLCASSLGWRTGSPSTGELFFGEGSRLTVL.

Relative to its sample, this clone is large. The chain combines TRBV27 with TRBJ1-4; D possibly corresponds to TRBD1 (5 bases). The length of the CDR3 is 21 residues. Germline CDR1 reads MNHEY; CDR2 reads SMNVEV (reference sequence). V gave up 3 bases and J gave up 0 bases, with 26 bases separating them. The DNA of the CDR3 is TGTGCCAGCAGTTTTCCCACCGCCCCGGGGCGAATGAAACCAACTAATGAAAAACTGTTTTTT. It encodes CASSFPTAPGRMKPTNEKLFF.

The chain has TRBV19 and TRBJ2-1; no definite D call. Trimming cost V 6 bases and J 4 bases, with 16 bases left between them. This CDR3 is 15 amino acids long. Germline V gene lookup returns CDR1 LNHDA and CDR2 SQIVND (reference sequence). The chain's CDR3 is CASSTSSGQYNEQFF. In DNA, the CDR3 is TGTGCCAGTAGCACCTCTTCCGGGCAATACAATGAGCAGTTCTTC.

The genes are TRBV1 and TRBJ1-5. TRBV1 is deemed a pseudogene. The CDR3 runs 15 residues. CDR3 in DNA: TGCACCAGCAGCCCGCGAGCGGATAGCAATCAGCCCCAGCATTTT. As protein: CTSSPRADSNQPQHF.

This clone was found once. The J gene is TRBJ2-3, the V gene TRBV7-2; weak D call: TRBD2 (6 bases). V was pared by 4 bases and J by 2 bases, with 10 bases between. The CDR3 length is 14 residues. Germline-derived CDR1 and CDR2 are SGHTA and FQGNSA. Here the CDR3 DNA reads TGTGCCAGCAGCTCGGGACTTACCACAGATACGCAGTATTTT. This gives the protein CASSSGLTTDTQYF. Supplemented by reference TRBV7-2 and TRBJ2-3, the full variable domain reads GAGVSQSPSNKVTEKGKDVELRCDPISGHTALYWYRQSLGQGLEFLIYFQGNSAPDKSGLPSDRFSAERTGGSVSTLTIQRTQQEDSAVYLCASSSGLTTDTQYFGPGTRLTVL.

J is TRBJ1-2 and V is TRBV5-1; D is ambiguous. CDR3 length: 13 residues. CDR1 is SGHRS and CDR2 is YFSETQ in the germline V gene. Between the trimmed V and J ends, which lost 0 bases and 7 bases, there was a span of 10 bases. CDR3: CASSLEPEGGYTF. In nucleotides, the CDR3 is TGCGCCAGCAGCTTGGAACCGGAGGGTGGCTACACCTTC.

The genes are TRBV11-2 and TRBJ2-1; TRBD2 aligns across 7 bases. The CDR3 has 18 residues. Germline V gene sequence: CDR1 SGHAT, CDR2 FQNNGV. V dropped 4 bases and J dropped 0; count of bases not matched to a gene: 12. In DNA, the CDR3 is TGTGCCAGCAGCTCCCTGCGTAGCGGGCCGAGCTCCTACAATGAGCAGTTCTTC. Translated: CASSSLRSGPSSYNEQFF. The whole variable domain, remainder taken from reference TRBV11-2 and TRBJ2-1, is EAGVAQSPRYKIIEKRQSVAFWCNPISGHATLYWYQQILGQGPKLLIQFQNNGVVDDSQLPKDRFSAERLKGVDSTLKIQPAKLEDSAVYLCASSSLRSGPSSYNEQFFGPGTRLTVL.